This T cell receptor beta chain was obtained from a study of PD-1 blockade in mismatch repair-deficient tumors. Study as a whole: Enrolled about 2012-2016, patients had progressing, pretreated mismatch repair-deficient cancers of about twelve types.

Germline V gives CDR1 SGHDT, CDR2 YYEEEE. The CDR3 consists of 15 residues. V lost 3 bases to trimming and J lost 2 bases; unmatched junction nucleotides: 8. TCRs were sequenced from a few patients responding to pembrolizumab. Assay: immunoSEQ multiplex PCR; the TCRdb copy retains only in-frame clones and omits some. The sample holds 80,000 to 130,000 clones; approximately 80% are singletons and the top ten take roughly 6.3%. Sequenced here: peripheral blood, sampled about eight months after starting pembrolizumab. The TCR was taken from an adult with mismatch repair-deficient cancer. This rearrangement joins TRBV5-6 to TRBJ2-7, with 7 bases lining up with TRBD1. This CDR3 is CASSWTGEATYEQYF. Written as DNA, the CDR3 is TGTGCCAGCAGCTGGACAGGAGAGGCGACCTACGAGCAGTACTTC. Filled out from reference TRBV5-6 and TRBJ2-7, the complete variable domain reads DAGVTQSPTHLIKTRGQQVTLRCSPKSGHDTVSWYQQALGQGPQFIFQYYEEEERQRGNFPDRFSGHQFPNYSSELNVNALLLGDSALYLCASSWTGEATYEQYFGPGTRLTVT.